One and the same sample provided the 6 T cell receptor beta chains below, sequenced in a study of blood T cell repertoires in COVID-19 (dated by TCRdb to between 2020 and 2021). The library was produced with the immunoSEQ multiplex PCR assay. TCRdb limited this immuneACCESS table to in-frame rearrangements with V and J called. A share of clones is missing; checked studies link under half to unresolved V genes, and the rest is unexplained. The sample table lists about 160,000 clones, over 80% of them with a count of one. The ten top clones hold 4.8% of the sample. The sequencing sample was made of peripheral blood. These TCRs come from a man between 25 and 39 years old with COVID-19, enrolled during active disease.

A few counts support this clone. The J gene is TRBJ1-5, the V gene TRBV24-1, with D uncertain. The germline V gene encodes CDR1 KGHDR and CDR2 SFDVKD. This CDR3 has 9 residues. The V gene lost 9 bases and the J gene lost 8 bases, with 4 bases spanning the gap. CDR3 DNA: TGTGCCACCCTCGAGCCCCAGCATTTT. It codes for CATLEPQHF.

J is TRBJ2-7 and V is TRBV3-1 (or the pseudogene TRBV3-2), with D uncertain. The CDR3 length is 14 residues. Trimming removed 3 bases at V and 3 bases at J, with 12 bases between. From germline, CDR1 is LGHDT and CDR2 YNNKEL (reference sequence). DNA for the CDR3: TGTGCCAGCAGCCAGCGCACAGCCAGCTACGAGCAGTACTTC. Amino acids: CASSQRTASYEQYF.

The chain combines TRBV7-2 with TRBJ1-5; 7 nucleotides match TRBD1. V lost 3 bases to trimming and J lost 2 bases; unmatched junction nucleotides: 4. Germline CDR1 SGHTA, CDR2 FQGNSA. The CDR3 is made up of 15 amino acids. As DNA, the CDR3 is TGTGCCAGCAGCTTCCTCGGACAGGGCAATCAGCCCCAGCATTTT. Translated, it gives CASSFLGQGNQPQHF.

The V call is TRBV7-7, the J call TRBJ1-5; 8 bases agree with TRBD1. Germline trimming cut 3 bases from V and 6 bases from J; bases unmatched to any gene: 10. CDR1 and CDR2 from the germline V gene are SSHAT and FNYEAQ (reference sequence). This CDR3 has 16 residues. The CDR3 spells CASSFSGTGICQPQHF. The CDR3 region has the DNA TGTGCCAGCAGCTTTTCCGGGACAGGAATTTGTCAGCCCCAGCATTTT.

The J gene is TRBJ2-6, the V gene TRBV5-6; 7 bases map to TRBD1. CDR1 is SGHDT and CDR2 is YYEEEE in the germline V gene. The CDR3 loop spans 17 amino acids. The J segment lost 0 bases and the V segment lost 0 bases, leaving 3 bases of the junction unmatched. CDR3 bases: TGTGCCAGCAGCTTGGTAGACAGGGACTCTGGGGCCAACGTCCTGACTTTC. Amino acid sequence: CASSLVDRDSGANVLTF.

V is TRBV7-2 and J is TRBJ2-7; D perhaps matches TRBD1 (5 bases). The CDR3 is made up of 14 amino acids. The germline gives CDR1 SGHTA, CDR2 FQGNSA. The germline V and J ends were trimmed by 1 base and 6 bases, with 13 bases remaining between them. In nucleotides, the CDR3 is TGTGCCAGCAGCTTAGAGGCAGGGTACGTCGAGCAGTACTTC. The encoded protein is CASSLEAGYVEQYF.